This T cell receptor beta chain was identified in a study of T-cell reconstitution after alpha-beta-depleted transplantation in children. Study findings and constraints: Surviving recipient T cells and intrathymic progenitors accounted for some patients' high TCRbeta diversity at day 60. After one year, T-cell counts and TCRbeta diversity mostly came from new T cells. As was reported, about two months after transplant, alpha-beta T cells came from several hundred expanded graft clones.

Trimming at V came to 4 bases and at J to 3 bases, leaving 7 bases not matched to a gene. The CDR3 length is 15 residues. Germline V gene lookup returns CDR1 MDHEN and CDR2 SYDVKM. This clonotype was recorded many times. Its antigen is unknown. During its preparation, the TCRbeta library received unique molecular identifiers. TCRdb passed the PCR reads through MiXCR, listing each CDR3 protein once. Of around 270,000 distinct CDR3 sequences listed, around 7.3% are singletons. The sequence derives from a female patient aged 2-10 years who had a stem cell transplant for Fanconi anemia, so the T cells may come from the graft donor. The V and J genes are TRBV28 and TRBJ2-7; TRBD1 agrees at 9 bases. The source material was peripheral blood, sampled 360 days after TCRalphabeta/CD19-depleted stem cell transplant. As DNA, the CDR3 is TGTGCCAGCAGTTCTAGACAGGGGGTCAACTACGAGCAGTACTTC. Protein sequence: CASSSRQGVNYEQYF. The full variable domain, completed using reference TRBV28 and TRBJ2-7, is DVKVTQSSRYLVKRTGEKVFLECVQDMDHENMFWYRQDPGLGLRLIYFSYDVKMKEKGDIPEGYSVSREKKERFSLILESASTNQTSMYLCASSSRQGVNYEQYFGPGTRLTVT.